A single sample gave rise to the 13 T cell receptor beta chains below, sequenced in a study of T cells in narcolepsy. The data were produced by immunoSEQ multiplex PCR, yet TCRdb's version contains in-frame clones alone and is incomplete. The sample lists some 23,000 clones, about four fifths occurring once. The sequencing sample was made of CD45RA- memory CD4+ T cells from PBMCs. The receptor source for this set is a human donor with narcolepsy.

This clone has only one observation. The rearrangement uses TRBV19 and TRBJ1-5; 10 nucleotides line up with TRBD1. Germline assignment: CDR1 LNHDA and CDR2 SQIVND (reference sequence). This CDR3 has 17 amino acids. V shed 4 bases, J shed 0 bases, and the junction held 6 bases outside the gene matches. The CDR3 loop is CASSTRTGGNSNQPQHF. CDR3 DNA: TGTGCCAGTAGTACCCGGACAGGGGGGAATAGCAATCAGCCCCAGCATTTT.

This clone was observed once. The chain combines TRBV6-5 with TRBJ2-5, with 9 bases aligning to TRBD2. Germline CDR1 reads MNHEY; CDR2 reads SVGAGI. This CDR3 comprises 15 residues. Trimming cost V 2 bases and J 6 bases; bases outside gene matches: 7. The CDR3 DNA reads as TGTGCCAGCAGTTACGAAGGTAGCGGGAGACAGACCCAGTACTTC. This gives the protein CASSYEGSGRQTQYF.

This clone was counted only a few times. The rearrangement links TRBV7-3 to TRBJ2-7; a weak D match, TRBD1 (6 bases). With 5 bases removed from V and 5 bases from J, the gap between germline ends came to 13 bases. Germline V gene data show CDR1 as SGHTA and CDR2 as FQGTGA. The CDR3 is 13 residues long. CDR3 sequence (DNA): TGTGCCAGCAGCCCGCTGACAGGAGACGAGCAGTACTTC. It translates to CASSPLTGDEQYF.

This chain connects TRBV19 to TRBJ2-7, with D tentatively TRBD1 or TRBD2 (5 bases each). The CDR3 runs to 14 residues. V was cut by 3 bases and J by 6 bases, with 15 bases left in between. Germline CDR1 LNHDA, CDR2 SQIVND (reference sequence). CDR3: CASSIELGACEQYF. Written as DNA, the CDR3 is TGTGCCAGTAGTATTGAACTAGGGGCCTGCGAGCAGTACTTC.

This clone was observed a handful of times. This rearrangement joins TRBV29-1 to TRBJ2-1; D remains ambiguous. Germline V CDR1 and CDR2: SQVTM, ANQGSEA. Trimming removed 3 bases at V and 6 bases at J, with 15 bases between. The length of the CDR3 is 14 residues. CDR3 region: CSVDWQTSRNEQFF. CDR3 DNA: TGCAGCGTTGATTGGCAGACCTCCCGCAATGAGCAGTTCTTC.

The chain recombines TRBV19 with TRBJ1-5; perhaps TRBD1 as D (5 bases). This CDR3 is 14 amino acids long. The V gene's germline CDR1 is LNHDA and CDR2 SQIVND (reference sequence). The V end was cut by 6 bases, the J end by 4 bases, with 13 bases between. The CDR3 coding sequence is TGTGCCAGTAGCATTTCGGGGGGGAATCAGCCCCAGCATTTT. This encodes CASSISGGNQPQHF. The complete variable domain, with remaining parts taken from reference TRBV19 and TRBJ1-5, reads DGGITQSPKYLFRKEGQNVTLSCEQNLNHDAMYWYRQDPGQGLRLIYYSQIVNDFQKGDIAEGYSVSREKKESFPLTVTSAQKNPTAFYLCASSISGGNQPQHFGDGTRLSIL.

V gene TRBV21-1 combines with J gene TRBJ1-4. TRBV21-1 is a pseudogene segment. CDR3 size: 16 residues. The CDR3 DNA sequence: TGTGCCAGCAGCAAAGGGTGGGAGACAGTAAATGAAAAACTGTTTTTT. Residues: CASSKGWETVNEKLFF.

Written as DNA, the CDR3 is TGTGCCAGCAGTTTATGGCTGGAGGGGGCGGTGGAGACCCAGTACTTC. Translation gives CASSLWLEGAVETQYF. This rearrangement joins TRBV28 to TRBJ2-5; tentative D call: TRBD1 (7 bases). Trimming shortened V by 0 bases and J by 5 bases, and 16 bases separated the two germline ends. Germline CDR1 and CDR2: MDHEN and SYDVKM. This CDR3 region has 16 residues.

This clone appeared a single time. This chain links TRBV7-2 with TRBJ2-7, with 8 bases identical to TRBD2. This CDR3 region has 14 residues. Germline trimming cut 2 bases from V and 6 bases from J; bases unmatched to any gene: 6. Germline lookup yields CDR1 SGHTA and CDR2 FQGNSA. CDR3 sequence: CASSLSGSHSEQYF. The CDR3 DNA reads as TGTGCCAGCAGCTTAAGCGGGAGTCACTCCGAGCAGTACTTC.

In its sample, this clone was seen once. The chain couples TRBV27 to TRBJ2-1, with D possibly matching TRBD2 (6 bases). Germline CDR1 is MNHEY and CDR2 is SMNVEV (reference sequence). Trimming took off 2 bases at V and 0 bases at J, with 11 bases between the two ends. This CDR3 has 16 amino acids. The CDR3 region has the DNA TGTGCCAGCAGTTTAGGCGGGAACCCCTCCTACAATGAGCAGTTCTTC. Encoded protein: CASSLGGNPSYNEQFF.

V gene TRBV5-1 combines with J gene TRBJ2-1; TRBD2 is a possible D gene (5 bases). This CDR3 has 15 amino acids. The germline CDR1 and CDR2 sequences are SGHRS and YFSETQ. V lost 0 bases to trimming and J lost 5 bases, with 12 bases between them. The CDR3 spells CASSLESRTHNEQFF. The CDR3 nucleotides read TGCGCCAGCAGCTTGGAGTCCCGGACTCACAATGAGCAGTTCTTC. The full variable domain, in which reference TRBV5-1 and TRBJ2-1 provide the parts outside the CDR3, is KAGVTQTPRYLIKTRGQQVTLSCSPISGHRSVSWYQQTPGQGLQFLFEYFSETQRNKGNFPGRFSGRQFSNSRSEMNVSTLELGDSALYLCASSLESRTHNEQFFGPGTRLTVL.

The chain uses TRBV19 and TRBJ1-2; D gene uncertain. There are 13 residues in the CDR3. Germline CDR1 LNHDA, CDR2 SQIVND (reference sequence). V was pared by 4 bases and J by 4 bases, with 10 bases between. The CDR3 sequence: CASSTGVGYGYTF. The CDR3 nucleotides are TGTGCCAGTAGTACCGGAGTTGGCTATGGCTACACCTTC.

The V and J genes are TRBV4-3 and TRBJ2-1; 7 bases fit TRBD2. From germline, CDR1 is LGHNA and CDR2 YSLEER. This CDR3 has 13 residues. Unmatched junction bases numbered 5, after V lost 0 bases and J lost 12 bases. The DNA for the CDR3 is TGCGCCAGCAGCCAAGAGTACGGGGAGGGGCAGTTCTTC. Its protein is CASSQEYGEGQFF.